The rows below give T cell receptor beta chains drawn from one sample of a study of read filtering for tumor transcriptome and immune sequencing. TCRdb used MiXCR to reprocess the reads, holding one entry per CDR3 protein. The data show tens of thousands of distinct CDR3 sequences, approximately 14% seen once. Source material: a population of CD138-negative cells sorted from bone marrow. The source is a donor at least 40 years old with multiple myeloma. The CDR3 runs from the conserved cysteine through the conserved F or W. The D gene is left open where the match is weak. Clone sizes are given selectively: once, few, many, or a class where the clone is expanded.

>-|TRBJ1-1|many|TRBV11-2
CASSLGAGTNTEAFF
TGTGCCAGCAGCTTAGGGGCCGGTACGAACACTGAAGCTTTCTTT
>-|TRBJ2-2|many|TRBV7-9
CASSPPGYTGELFF
TGTGCCAGCAGCCCACCGGGGTACACCGGGGAGCTGTTTTTT
>TRBD1|TRBJ1-2|many|TRBV20-1
CSASHQQGERGYTF
TGCAGTGCTAGTCACCAACAGGGGGAGAGGGGCTACACCTTC
>-|TRBJ2-3|-|TRBV7-9
CASRLLVSDTQYF
TGTGCCAGCAGATTACTGGTATCTGATACGCAGTATTTT
>TRBD2|TRBJ2-1|many|TRBV5-1
CASSSGTTPSYNEQFF
TGCGCCAGCAGCTCCGGGACTACCCCTTCCTACAATGAGCAGTTCTTC
>-|TRBJ1-2|many|TRBV12-3/TRBV12-4
CASSLANNYGYTF
TGTGCCAGCAGTTTAGCCAATAACTATGGCTACACCTTC
>TRBD2|TRBJ2-1|-|TRBV4-1
CASSLEILGLAKNYNEQFF
TGCGCCAGCAGCCTGGAGATATTGGGACTAGCGAAGAACTACAATGAGCAGTTCTTC
>-|TRBJ2-5|many|TRBV29-1
CSVLGQQEAQYF
TGCAGCGTTCTCGGGCAGCAAGAGGCCCAGTACTTC
>-|TRBJ2-7|few|TRBV20-1
CSARDGVRGSGYEQYF
TGCAGTGCTAGAGATGGTGTTCGCGGGTCAGGCTACGAGCAGTACTTC
>-|TRBJ2-4|many|TRBV12-3/TRBV12-4
CASKVYEEAKNIQYF
TGTGCCAGCAAGGTTTACGAGGAGGCCAAAAACATTCAGTACTTC
>TRBD1|TRBJ1-6|-|TRBV20-1
CSAPRTGDTSPLHF
TGCAGTGCACCGAGGACAGGGGACACCTCACCCCTCCACTTT
>TRBD2|TRBJ2-7|few|TRBV6-2/TRBV6-3
CASSYPLAGGLKAYEQYF
TGTGCCAGCAGTTACCCGCTAGCGGGAGGGCTGAAGGCCTACGAGCAGTACTTC
>TRBD2|TRBJ2-7|many|TRBV4-1
CASSLLTSGASYEQYF
TGCGCCAGCAGCCTCTTGACTAGCGGGGCTTCCTACGAGCAGTACTTC
>-|TRBJ2-7|many|TRBV7-8
CASSLELSEQYF
TGTGCCAGCAGCTTAGAACTAAGCGAGCAGTACTTC
>-|TRBJ2-5|many|TRBV5-1
CASSLAAAPGETQYF
TGCGCCAGCAGCTTGGCGGCCGCCCCTGGGGAGACCCAGTACTTC
>TRBD2|TRBJ2-7|once|TRBV28
CASTPERETYEQYF
TGTGCCAGCACCCCCGAGCGGGAGACCTACGAGCAGTACTTC
>-|TRBJ2-2|many|TRBV12-5
CASDPLTETGELFF
TGTGCTAGCGACCCACTGACAGAAACCGGGGAGCTGTTTTTT